This TCR beta chain was identified in a study of cytomegalovirus exposure and HLA in healthy donors. Whole-study context: Early released data had approximately 86 million unique TCRs, all coming from HLA-typed donors. Study observations and caveats: Earlier analysis yielded a pattern in which most TCR beta V segments were productive about 87% or about 30% of the time. Common viral pathogens seemed, in a later analysis, to connect with several of the most significant clusters. For TCR beta chains, V- and J-gene trimming was later linked to a missense DCLRE1C variant.

The PCR employed 60 Vbeta primers together with 13 Jbeta primers. Data came from immunoSEQ multiplex PCR; TCRdb stores just in-frame clones and leaves some out. The sample carries about 140,000 clones, approximately 77% recorded once. About this clone itself: Its target is not known.

CDR3 length: 14 residues. Trimming stripped 5 bases from V and 0 bases from J, with 9 bases between. Germline V lookup: CDR1 MNHNS, CDR2 SASEGT. The sequenced sample was PBMCs. The rearrangement links TRBV6-1 to TRBJ2-3; D is unclear. This TCR was recovered from a woman aged 40 to 50 in good health and CMV-seronegative. The CDR3 DNA follows: TGTGCCAGCAGTTCGGTAATTAGCACAGATACGCAGTATTTT. Protein product: CASSSVISTDTQYF.